Listed below are T cell receptor beta chains from one sample, sequenced in a study of early T cells in non-severe SARS-CoV-2 infection. TCRdb ran MiXCR on the 5' RACE reads and lists one entry per CDR3 protein. The data contain about 54,000 distinct CDR3 sequences, roughly 7.6% of them singletons. Sequencing was performed on whole blood, taken at baseline. The receptors were gathered from an adult who was a healthcare worker with PCR-confirmed SARS-CoV-2 infection or an uninfected control (not recorded which). The conserved cysteine and the conserved F or W are not part of the CDR3 here. The order of the fields is J gene, V gene, CDR3 protein.

TRBJ1-3,TRBV6-5,ASSRTGPGNTIY
TRBJ2-2,TRBV6-2/TRBV6-3,ASSYEAGVAGELF
TRBJ2-1,TRBV7-9,ASSFSGSLISYNEQF
TRBJ2-3,TRBV15,ATSSGTSGRDNTQY
TRBJ2-3,TRBV7-2,ASSLVVIGTDTQY
TRBJ1-1,TRBV5-1,ASSGADRRNTEAF
TRBJ2-3,TRBV7-3,ASSYSGAATDTQY
TRBJ2-7,TRBV5-1,ASCLSGGPSYEQY
TRBJ2-5,TRBV4-2,ASSRGPGTGLETQY
TRBJ1-1,TRBV6-4,ASNTAAAAPNTEAF
TRBJ2-7,TRBV28,ASRSPGGTYEQY
TRBJ2-5,TRBV4-1,ASSQTAGVETQY
TRBJ2-3,TRBV20-1,SARAPGLAGGRGSTDTQY
TRBJ2-1,TRBV28,ASSKPQGRLSDEQF
TRBJ1-5,TRBV29-1,SVVGQPNQPQH
TRBJ1-1,TRBV20-1,SARGQGATNTEAF
TRBJ1-1,TRBV7-6,ASSLEVGSGTEAF
TRBJ1-2,TRBV18,ASSPELNYGYT
TRBJ2-1,TRBV6-2/TRBV6-3,ASSVTSGRARNEQF
TRBJ2-7,TRBV12-3/TRBV12-4,ASSLSAGVSFEQY